These T cell receptor beta chains were read from a single sample in a study of T-cell reconstitution after alpha-beta-depleted transplantation in children. A single record per CDR3 protein comes from TCRdb applying MiXCR to the PCR reads. This sample has some 490,000 distinct CDR3 sequences, with approximately 12% found just once. The sequenced sample was PBMCs from the stem cell graft donor, obtained from the stem cell graft. Receptor source: a human donor who donated a stem cell graft to a child with combined immunodeficiency. Each CDR3 is given with its conserved first and last residue. A D gene is named only where the DNA matches it firmly. Some rows mark clone size as missing; the rest say once, few, many or name a class of expanded clone.

J: TRBJ1-5; D: -; size: -; V: TRBV6-2/TRBV6-3; DNA: TGTGCCAGCAGCGAAGGGTATAGGGGGGCGGATCAGCCCCAGCATTTT; CDR3: CASSEGYRGADQPQHF
J: TRBJ1-2; D: -; size: -; V: TRBV12-3/TRBV12-4; DNA: TGTGCCAGCACTGAACCGGGACTGCTTAACTATGGCTACACCTTC; CDR3: CASTEPGLLNYGYTF
J: TRBJ1-1; D: -; size: -; V: TRBV20-1; DNA: TGCAGTGCCCCCACAGGGTACACTGAAGCTTTCTTT; CDR3: CSAPTGYTEAFF
J: TRBJ2-2; D: TRBD2; size: many; V: TRBV6-2/TRBV6-3; DNA: TGTGCCAGCAGTTACGAGTTAGCGGGCACCGGGGAGCTGTTTTTT; CDR3: CASSYELAGTGELFF
J: TRBJ2-3; D: -; size: few; V: TRBV4-3; DNA: TGCGCCAGCAGCCTCGGATGGCCTAGCACAGATACGCAGTATTTT; CDR3: CASSLGWPSTDTQYF
J: TRBJ2-7; D: -; size: many; V: TRBV7-9; DNA: TGTGCCAGCAGCTTAAGCCAGTTCGTCTACGAGCAGTACTTC; CDR3: CASSLSQFVYEQYF
J: TRBJ1-5; D: -; size: -; V: TRBV12-3/TRBV12-4; DNA: TGTGCCAGCAGTCGAGAGGGCAGGGCCGATCAGCCCCAGCATTTT; CDR3: CASSREGRADQPQHF
J: TRBJ2-7; D: -; size: few; V: TRBV29-1; DNA: TGCAGCGTTGAAAATCAGGGGTTCGAGCAGTACTTC; CDR3: CSVENQGFEQYF
J: TRBJ2-7; D: TRBD1; size: -; V: TRBV12-3/TRBV12-4; DNA: TGTGCCAGCAGTTTCGGTTGGGACAGCCAGTACTTC; CDR3: CASSFGWDSQYF
J: TRBJ2-1; D: -; size: few; V: TRBV9; DNA: TGTGCCAGCAGCCCCTTATCGAACAATGAGCAGTTCTTC; CDR3: CASSPLSNNEQFF
J: TRBJ2-3; D: -; size: once; V: TRBV7-8; DNA: TGTGCCAGCAGCCACCCGACCGAGGCGTATACAACTAGCACAGATACGCAGTATTTT; CDR3: CASSHPTEAYTTSTDTQYF
J: TRBJ2-3; D: -; size: many; V: TRBV7-3; DNA: TGTGCCAGCAGCTTCCGGGCCGGAGGCACAGATACGCAGTATTTT; CDR3: CASSFRAGGTDTQYF
J: TRBJ2-1; D: TRBD2; size: -; V: TRBV4-3; DNA: TGCGCCAGCAGCCCCGGGACTAGCGGGAGTACTGAGCAGTTCTTC; CDR3: CASSPGTSGSTEQFF
J: TRBJ1-6; D: -; size: many; V: TRBV6-5; DNA: TGTGCCAGCAGCCAGGGTAGCAGTTCACCCCTCCACTTT; CDR3: CASSQGSSSPLHF
J: TRBJ2-3; D: -; size: many; V: TRBV5-1; DNA: TGCGCCAGCAGCCCTCTCAGGGAGACCACAGATACGCAGTATTTT; CDR3: CASSPLRETTDTQYF
J: TRBJ2-7; D: TRBD1; size: -; V: TRBV2; DNA: TGTGCCAGCAGTGCGGGACAGGGTTACCACGAGCAGTACTTC; CDR3: CASSAGQGYHEQYF
J: TRBJ2-7; D: TRBD1; size: many; V: TRBV4-3; DNA: TGCGCCAGCAGCCCCGGGACAGGGAGCTCCTACGAGCAGTACTTC; CDR3: CASSPGTGSSYEQYF
J: TRBJ1-3; D: TRBD1; size: few; V: TRBV5-1; DNA: TGCGCCAGCAGCGGACAGGACCAATCAAACACCATATATTTT; CDR3: CASSGQDQSNTIYF
J: TRBJ2-3; D: TRBD2; size: -; V: TRBV5-4; DNA: TGTGCCAGCAGCTTGGCTAGCGGATACACAGATACGCAGTATTTT; CDR3: CASSLASGYTDTQYF
J: TRBJ2-1; D: TRBD1; size: many; V: TRBV12-3/TRBV12-4; DNA: TGTGCCAGCAGCAAAATAGCGGGACAGGGGAACAATGAGCAGTTCTTC; CDR3: CASSKIAGQGNNEQFF
J: TRBJ2-1; D: TRBD1; size: -; V: TRBV7-9; DNA: TGTGCCAGCAGCTTAAACGACAGGGTGTCCTACAATGAGCAGTTCTTC; CDR3: CASSLNDRVSYNEQFF
J: TRBJ2-5; D: TRBD2; size: -; V: TRBV20-1; DNA: TGCAGTGCTGGCCTGACTAGCGGGAGTCTAGGAGAGACCCAGTACTTC; CDR3: CSAGLTSGSLGETQYF
J: TRBJ2-1; D: -; size: -; V: TRBV27; DNA: TGTGCCAGCAGTTTGGACAGTCCCTACAATGAGCAGTTCTTC; CDR3: CASSLDSPYNEQFF
J: TRBJ2-6; D: -; size: many; V: TRBV20-1; DNA: TGCAGTGCCCCACAGGTTACCTCTGGGGCCAACGTCCTGACTTTC; CDR3: CSAPQVTSGANVLTF
J: TRBJ2-7; D: -; size: few; V: TRBV2; DNA: TGTGCCTCCCAGCGCGACAGGCATTACTTC; CDR3: CASQRDRHYF
J: TRBJ2-4; D: -; size: many; V: TRBV12-3/TRBV12-4; DNA: TGTGCCAGCAGTTCTGACGGGGCCAAAAACATTCAGTACTTC; CDR3: CASSSDGAKNIQYF
J: TRBJ2-7; D: -; size: -; V: TRBV5-1; DNA: TGCGCCAGCAGCTCGGCCCGGCGGGCTTCCTACGAGCAGTACTTC; CDR3: CASSSARRASYEQYF
J: TRBJ2-3; D: -; size: -; V: TRBV30; DNA: TGTGCCTGGAGTTCGGGATTCACAGATACGCAGTATTTT; CDR3: CAWSSGFTDTQYF
J: TRBJ2-2; D: TRBD2; size: -; V: TRBV24-1; DNA: TGTGCCACCAGTGATCTTTCCCTATCTAGCGGGATTGCGCCCGGGGAGCTGTTTTTT; CDR3: CATSDLSLSSGIAPGELFF
J: TRBJ1-6; D: -; size: many; V: TRBV10-3; DNA: TGTGCCATCAGTGAGGAGGACTTTTCACCCCTCCACTTT; CDR3: CAISEEDFSPLHF
J: TRBJ2-7; D: TRBD1; size: few; V: TRBV7-9; DNA: TGTGCCAGCAGCTTCGACAGGGGACCTTCCTACGAGCAGTACTTC; CDR3: CASSFDRGPSYEQYF
J: TRBJ2-2; D: -; size: -; V: TRBV6-2/TRBV6-3; DNA: TGTGCCAGCAGTTACTCGATACTTACCTTACGAGAGGAGCTGTTTTTT; CDR3: CASSYSILTLREELFF
J: TRBJ1-4; D: -; size: -; V: TRBV9; DNA: TGTGCCAGCAGCGAGTTACCGGGCCCAGGAAATGAAAAACTGTTTTTT; CDR3: CASSELPGPGNEKLFF
J: TRBJ2-5; D: TRBD1; size: many; V: TRBV12-3/TRBV12-4; DNA: TGTGCCAGCAGCCCCCGACAGGGCGGTTGGCAAGAGACCCAGTACTTC; CDR3: CASSPRQGGWQETQYF
J: TRBJ2-2; D: -; size: few; V: TRBV9; DNA: TGTGCCAGCAGCGTAGTGGGGCGGAGGAACGGGGAGCTGTTTTTT; CDR3: CASSVVGRRNGELFF
J: TRBJ2-7; D: -; size: many; V: TRBV12-3/TRBV12-4; DNA: TGTGCCAGCAGGATACAGGGTCCCTTAGGCGAGCAGTACTTC; CDR3: CASRIQGPLGEQYF
J: TRBJ2-2; D: TRBD2; size: many; V: TRBV4-3; DNA: TGCGCCAGCAGCCAAGATAAGGTAGCGGGAGGCTCCGGGGAGCTGTTTTTT; CDR3: CASSQDKVAGGSGELFF
J: TRBJ2-2; D: TRBD1; size: -; V: TRBV19; DNA: TGTGCCAGTAGGACCGGGACAGGGCACACCGGGGAGCTGTTTTTT; CDR3: CASRTGTGHTGELFF
J: TRBJ2-6; D: -; size: -; V: TRBV29-1; DNA: TGCAGCGTTGAAGGGCCCGTCAGGGGGGCCGGGGCCAACGTCCTGACTTTC; CDR3: CSVEGPVRGAGANVLTF
J: TRBJ2-1; D: -; size: few; V: TRBV20-1; DNA: TGCAGTGCTAGACTAGTGAGCTCCTACAATGAGCAGTTCTTC; CDR3: CSARLVSSYNEQFF
J: TRBJ2-1; D: -; size: -; V: TRBV7-9; DNA: TGTGCCAGCAGCCCTCTAGGGGGAAGTGAGCAGTTCTTC; CDR3: CASSPLGGSEQFF
J: TRBJ2-7; D: -; size: many; V: TRBV12-3/TRBV12-4; DNA: TGTGCCAGCAGTAGAATTATCCTACTATACGAGCAGTACTTC; CDR3: CASSRIILLYEQYF
J: TRBJ2-2; D: TRBD1; size: -; V: TRBV5-1; DNA: TGCGCCAGCAGCTTGGCTGGGACAGGGGACGAGGAGCTGTTTTTT; CDR3: CASSLAGTGDEELFF
J: TRBJ1-2; D: -; size: -; V: TRBV19; DNA: TGTGCCAGTAGTGCCACCTATGGCTACACCTTC; CDR3: CASSATYGYTF
J: TRBJ2-7; D: -; size: -; V: TRBV2; DNA: TGTGCCAGCAGTGAAGCGCGGCCGTCCTACGAGCAGTACTTC; CDR3: CASSEARPSYEQYF
J: TRBJ2-1; D: -; size: -; V: TRBV10-3; DNA: TGTGCCATCCCGGGACCAGCACCCAATGAGCAGTTCTTC; CDR3: CAIPGPAPNEQFF
J: TRBJ2-1; D: TRBD1; size: few; V: TRBV20-1; DNA: TGCAGTGCCCCGGGACAGGGGAACAATGAGCAGTTCTTC; CDR3: CSAPGQGNNEQFF
J: TRBJ1-1; D: -; size: many; V: TRBV24-1; DNA: TGTGCCACCAGTGACTCCCTGAACACTGAAGCTTTCTTT; CDR3: CATSDSLNTEAFF
J: TRBJ2-1; D: -; size: -; V: TRBV20-1; DNA: TGCAGTGCTAACCAGGGGCGCCATGAGCAGTTCTTC; CDR3: CSANQGRHEQFF
J: TRBJ2-3; D: -; size: many; V: TRBV12-3/TRBV12-4; DNA: TGTGCCAGCAGAGAACGGGACAACCCCACAGATACGCAGTATTTT; CDR3: CASRERDNPTDTQYF
J: TRBJ2-1; D: TRBD1; size: many; V: TRBV5-5; DNA: TGTGCCAGCAGCGTTACAGGGGAGGAGCAGTTCTTC; CDR3: CASSVTGEEQFF
J: TRBJ2-7; D: -; size: -; V: TRBV19; DNA: TGTGCCAGTAGTATACCAGGGATTACGTACGAGCAGTACTTC; CDR3: CASSIPGITYEQYF
J: TRBJ1-3; D: -; size: many; V: TRBV9; DNA: TGTGCCAGCAGCGTAGTTGGCACCAGCTCTGGAAACACCATATATTTT; CDR3: CASSVVGTSSGNTIYF